This TCR beta chain was identified in a study of cytomegalovirus exposure and HLA in healthy donors. General study findings and limits: Indistinguishable V segments such as TRBV6-2 and TRBV6-3 were excluded.

Germline CDR1 SGDLS, CDR2 YYNGEE. Trimming shortened V by 0 bases and J by 6 bases, and 14 bases separated the two germline ends. The CDR3 sequence is 15 residues long. In the PCR, 60 Vbeta and 13 Jbeta primers were used. As handled by the study authors: About 11 million of the roughly 80 million unique TCR beta chains counted in a later analysis were shared. TCRdb's copy holds only in-frame clones and misses some; the assay was immunoSEQ multiplex PCR. V and J calls and clone size are those listed in that table; D and trimming were worked out from the DNA. This sample yields 180,000 or so clones, of which roughly four fifths are seen a single time; 2% to 2.5% belongs to the top ten. Participants comprised healthy donors of bone marrow. The study sampled nominally healthy donors, though unrecorded immune exposures were likely. As regards this clone: Its antigen is not identified.

This sequence was found in a woman in her 30s in good health and CMV-seropositive. The sequencing input was PBMCs. This chain joins TRBV9 and TRBJ2-3, with a possible D match to TRBD1 (6 bases). CDR3 coding DNA: TGTGCCAGCAGCGTAGTCGCAGGGGTCGGGGATACGCAGTATTTT. Translation gives CASSVVAGVGDTQYF.